Detailed here is one T cell receptor (beta chain). This table comes from immunoSEQ multiplex PCR, and its TCRdb copy is limited to in-frame clones, with some not included. The table has 320,000 or so clones, about 90% seen once. Germline V gene lookup returns CDR1 MGHDK and CDR2 SYGVNS. V gave up 6 bases and J gave up 6 bases, with 15 bases separating them. The CDR3 loop spans 14 amino acids. These data come from a study of blood T cell repertoires in COVID-19. The sequence was obtained from a woman aged 30 to 39 who had recovered from COVID-19. The sequenced sample consisted of PBMCs or T cells enriched from blood (not recorded which). The V call is TRBV25-1, the J call TRBJ2-1; D is perhaps TRBD1 (6 bases). DNA of the CDR3: TGTGCCAGCAGGGAGACAGGCTCTTCCAATGAGCAGTTCTTC. It is translated as CASRETGSSNEQFF.